Listed here are 27 T cell receptor beta chains from one sample, sequenced in a study of T cell repertoires in aging, cancer and after chemotherapy. Multiplex touch-down PCR with TRB-A/B primers amplified rearranged V-D-J TRB sequences. TCRdb re-called the multiplex PCR reads through MiXCR, storing one row per CDR3 protein. The sample lists over 1,000 distinct CDR3 sequences, less than 40% occurring once. The template was genomic DNA from peripheral blood, not RNA. The sequenced sample consisted of blood. The receptors derive from a human donor with a solid tumor.

By sample fraction, this clonotype is large. The V and J genes are TRBV5-6 and TRBJ2-7; 7 positions match TRBD2. The V gene's germline CDR1 is SGHDT and CDR2 YYEEEE. The CDR3 loop spans 14 amino acids. J was trimmed by 5 bases and V by 4 bases; bases with no gene match: 9. CDR3 in DNA: TGTGCCAGCAGCCCCCTGCGGGAGAGGCACGAGCAGTACTTC. Encoded protein: CASSPLRERHEQYF.

Comment on this clonotype: One junction end disagrees with the germline gene, perhaps due to a read error. The chain is built from TRBV5-1 and TRBJ1-5; 7 bases are a match to TRBD1. This CDR3 contains 15 residues. Germline V gene data show CDR1 as SGHRS and CDR2 as YFSETQ. CDR3 protein: CASRSGLGQDQPQHF. The CDR3 bases are TGTGCCAGCAGGTCGGGACTCGGACAGGATCAGCCCCAGCATTTT.

By its share, this clonotype is medium-sized. The chain joins TRBV7-6 to TRBJ2-7; 11 bases match TRBD1. Germline lookup yields CDR1 SGHVS and CDR2 FNYEAQ. The junction had 8 bases not matched to a gene; V was cut back by 1 base and J by 6 bases. The CDR3 consists of 16 residues. CDR3 loop: CASSLDPGQGVGEQYF. CDR3 in DNA: TGTGCCAGCAGCTTAGATCCGGGACAGGGGGTTGGCGAGCAGTACTTC.

A remark on this clonotype: A much larger clone differs from this one at a single base, so this may be a read error. This sequence joins TRBV6-2 or TRBV6-3 and TRBJ2-7; TRBD1 matches at 7 bases. CDR1 MNHEY and CDR2 SVGEGT come from the germline V gene. The CDR3 is 13 residues long. V trimming: 2 bases; J trimming: 8 bases; junction bases outside the gene matches: 6. The CDR3 nucleotides are TGTGCCAGCAGTTACGAACAGGGGTACAAGCAGTACTTC. It yields the protein CASSYEQGYKQYF.

The V gene is TRBV5-4, the J gene TRBJ2-2, with TRBD2 matching 14 bases. Germline CDR1 reads SGHNT; CDR2 reads YYREEE (reference sequence). With V trimmed by 9 bases and J by 7 bases, 11 bases remained unmatched. This CDR3 is built from 16 residues. The CDR3 spells CATYGLAGGRGGELFF. In nucleotides, the CDR3 is TGTGCCACCTACGGACTAGCGGGAGGCCGGGGCGGGGAGCTGTTTTTT.

This clonotype was seen a handful of times. The genes are TRBV7-2 and TRBJ1-1; TRBD1 might be the D (5 bases). The CDR3 has 15 amino acids. V lost 5 bases and J 3 bases, leaving 16 bases between the germline ends. Germline-derived CDR1 and CDR2 are SGHTA and FQGNSA. The CDR3 here is CASSPWVGEDTEAFF. The CDR3 DNA is TGTGCCAGCAGCCCTTGGGTAGGGGAGGACACTGAAGCTTTCTTT.

By sample share, this clonotype is large. The chain combines TRBV30 with TRBJ1-6; D gene uncertain. The CDR3 runs 12 residues. Trimming took off 3 bases at V and 5 bases at J, with 5 bases between the two ends. The V gene's germline CDR1 is GTSNPN and CDR2 SVGIG (reference sequence). CDR3 residues: CAWSQDNSPLHF. The CDR3 DNA sequence: TGTGCCTGGAGCCAGGATAATTCACCCCTCCACTTT.

With respect to this clonotype: The junction differs from germline at one of its ends, possibly a read error. The chain couples TRBV7-7 to TRBJ2-3, with D possibly being TRBD1 or TRBD2 (6 bases each). The CDR3 sequence is 15 residues long. From germline, CDR1 is SSHAT and CDR2 FNYEAQ (reference sequence). The CDR3 spells CASSLGGQRTDTQYF. The CDR3 bases are TGTGCTAGCAGCTTAGGGGGGCAGCGAACAGATACGCAGTATTTT.

This clonotype is judged large. The chain is built from TRBV30 and TRBJ1-6, with 7 bases fitting TRBD1. This CDR3 is 14 amino acids long. V was clipped by 1 base and J by 5 bases; unmatched bases: 2. Germline V lookup: CDR1 GTSNPN, CDR2 SVGIG (reference sequence). This CDR3 is CAWSGGQDNSPLHF. CDR3 sequence (DNA): TGTGCCTGGAGTGGAGGACAGGATAATTCACCCCTCCACTTT.

This clonotype is medium-sized. This chain joins TRBV7-6 and TRBJ2-2; D unclear. Trimming shortened V by 1 base and J by 7 bases, and 7 bases separated the two germline ends. The CDR3 covers 13 residues. Germline V gene data show CDR1 as SGHVS and CDR2 as FNYEAQ. In DNA form, the CDR3 reads TGTGCCAGCAGCTTAGGCGCGGTCGGGGAGCTGTTTTTT. Translation gives CASSLGAVGELFF.

By share of the sample, this clonotype is large (0.1 to 1%). The chain joins TRBV30 to TRBJ2-7; 9 nucleotides line up with TRBD2. The CDR3 covers 15 residues. V was pared by 1 base and J by 3 bases, with 7 bases of the junction left unmatched. The V gene's germline CDR1 is GTSNPN and CDR2 SVGIG (reference sequence). CDR3 sequence reads: CAWSASLAGFYEQYF. CDR3 sequence (DNA): TGTGCCTGGAGTGCATCGCTAGCGGGATTCTACGAGCAGTACTTC.

This clonotype is termed large. The chain employs TRBV6-1 and TRBJ2-2; TRBD1 matches 9 bases. Germline loops: CDR1 MNHNS, CDR2 SASEGT. This CDR3 region has 16 residues. J gave up 5 bases and V 0 bases, and 4 bases lay outside the gene matches. The DNA of the CDR3 is TGTGCCAGCAGTGAAGCGGGGACAGGGTTAACCGGGGAGCTGTTTTTT. Translating gives CASSEAGTGLTGELFF.

The chain recombines TRBV12-3 or TRBV12-4 with TRBJ2-3, with TRBD2 matching 8 bases. The trim removed 8 bases at V and 0 bases at J, leaving 10 bases unmatched. This CDR3 has 16 residues. This CDR3 reads CASARLLAASTDTQYF. The CDR3 DNA sequence: TGTGCCAGCGCTCGGCTACTAGCGGCTAGCACAGATACGCAGTATTTT.

By sample fraction, this clonotype is large. The chain is built from TRBV7-9 and TRBJ2-3; TRBD2 matches 12 bases. V gave up 4 bases and J gave up 7 bases; unmatched junction bases: 6. Germline V gene sequence: CDR1 SEHNR, CDR2 FQNEAQ (reference sequence). The CDR3 extends over 15 amino acids. The CDR3 loop is CASSSGLAGYNTQYF. The CDR3 DNA reads as TGTGCCAGCAGCTCCGGACTAGCGGGGTATAATACGCAGTATTTT. Supplemented by reference TRBV7-9 and TRBJ2-3, the full variable domain reads DTGVSQNPRHKITKRGQNVTFRCDPISEHNRLYWYRQTLGQGPEFLTYFQNEAQLEKSRLLSDRFSAERPKGSFSTLEIQRTEQGDSAMYLCASSSGLAGYNTQYFGPGTRLTVL.

This rearrangement joins TRBV20-1 to TRBJ1-3, with a possible D match to TRBD1 (5 bases). The CDR3 covers 14 residues. Germline assignment: CDR1 DFQATT and CDR2 SNEGSKA (reference sequence). V gave up 6 bases and J gave up 0 bases, with 12 bases separating them. This CDR3 is CSALDGASGNTIYF. In nucleotides, the CDR3 is TGCAGTGCATTAGACGGGGCCTCTGGAAACACCATATATTTT.

The chain combines TRBV5-1 with TRBJ1-2, with 9 nucleotides matching TRBD1. Germline CDR1 is SGHRS and CDR2 is YFSETQ. With 5 bases clipped from V and 4 bases from J, the junction kept 9 bases outside the gene matches. The CDR3 spans 15 residues. Here the CDR3 reads CASSDDDRGAYGYTF. The CDR3 bases are TGCGCCAGCAGTGACGATGACAGGGGGGCCTATGGCTACACCTTC.

The gene calls are TRBV20-1 and TRBJ2-3, with TRBD2 as a possible D gene (6 bases). The CDR3 is made up of 13 amino acids. CDR1 and CDR2 (germline): DFQATT, SNEGSKA (reference sequence). Trimming stripped 3 bases from V and 5 bases from J, with 12 bases between. CDR3 amino acids: CSARRDIKDTQYF. The CDR3 bases are TGCAGTGCTAGGCGGGATATCAAAGATACGCAGTATTTT.

This clonotype showed up just a few times. V gene TRBV27 combines with J gene TRBJ1-4; no reliable D call. CDR1 MNHEY and CDR2 SMNVEV come from the germline V gene (reference sequence). Trimming shortened V by 6 bases and J by 0 bases, and 11 bases separated the two germline ends. The CDR3 spans 15 residues. CDR3 amino acids: CASRPRATTNEKLFF. Here the CDR3 DNA reads TGTGCCAGCAGACCAAGGGCTACAACTAATGAAAAACTGTTTTTT.

This clonotype is categorized as large. The V call is TRBV30, the J call TRBJ2-1; unclear D gene. This CDR3 has 14 residues. V lost 4 bases and J lost 5, with 15 bases in between. Germline V gene lookup returns CDR1 GTSNPN and CDR2 SVGIG (reference sequence). The CDR3 DNA reads as TGTGCCTGGACTTATAACCCCCGGGACAATGAGCAGTTCTTC. Its translation: CAWTYNPRDNEQFF.

The chain carries TRBV4-1 and TRBJ1-4; 9 positions agree with TRBD1. Germline CDR1 reads MGHRA; CDR2 reads YSYEKL. The CDR3 runs to 16 residues. The junction had 8 bases not matched to a gene; V was cut back by 0 bases and J by 9 bases. The CDR3 coding sequence is TGCGCCAGCAGCCAAGATCTGAGGACAGGGGCACAAAAACTGTTTTTT. Residues: CASSQDLRTGAQKLFF.

This clonotype rates as large. The rearrangement links TRBV6-5 to TRBJ1-5; a possible D gene is TRBD1 (6 bases). This CDR3 has 14 residues. Germline assignment: CDR1 MNHEY and CDR2 SVGAGI. V gave up 6 bases and J gave up 6 bases, with 15 bases separating them. The CDR3 sequence: CASSRDRQGQPQHF. CDR3 coding DNA: TGTGCCAGCAGCCGCGACAGGCAAGGTCAGCCCCAGCATTTT.

This clonotype was recorded a few times. The V gene is TRBV15, the J gene TRBJ1-5, with D uncertain. Trimming took 0 bases from V and 6 from J, leaving 12 bases between them. CDR1 and CDR2 (germline): LNHNV, YYDKDF (reference sequence). The CDR3 spans 15 residues. The CDR3 nucleotides are TGTGCCACCAGCAGAGATCTGGCAGACGCTCAGCCCCAGCATTTT. Amino acids: CATSRDLADAQPQHF.

This clonotype is a singleton in its sample. This may stem from a read error, because a much larger clone lies one nucleotide away. This chain joins TRBV6-1 and TRBJ2-3; 7 bases are shared with TRBD1. The trim removed 6 bases at V and 7 bases at J, leaving 13 bases unmatched. The CDR3 is 15 residues long. Germline V CDR1 and CDR2: MNHNS, SASEGT. Here the CDR3 reads CASRYRQGEGNTQYF. CDR3 coding DNA: TGTGCCAGCAGATATAGACAGGGCGAGGGGAATACGCAGTATTTT.

This clonotype was counted a few times. J is TRBJ2-5 and V is TRBV12-3 or TRBV12-4; 14 bases are shared with TRBD2. The J segment lost 5 bases and the V segment lost 5 bases, leaving 10 bases of the junction unmatched. The CDR3 spans 17 residues. This CDR3 is CASSRRLAGGPGETQYF. The CDR3 DNA reads as TGTGCCAGCAGTAGAAGACTAGCGGGAGGGCCTGGGGAGACCCAGTACTTC.

This sequence joins TRBV19 and TRBJ2-7; 10 bases are shared with TRBD2. The CDR3 sequence is 12 residues long. Germline CDR1 reads LNHDA; CDR2 reads SQIVND (reference sequence). The CDR3 region has the DNA TGTGCGTATAGCGGGGGGTCAAACGAGCAGTACTTC. It specifies CAYSGGSNEQYF.

Within the sample, this clonotype is medium-sized. The J gene is TRBJ2-2, the V gene TRBV5-4; no firm D call. CDR3 size: 14 residues. Germline loops: CDR1 SGHNT, CDR2 YYREEE (reference sequence). V was cut by 5 bases and J by 2 bases, with 10 bases left in between. The CDR3 region is CASSPGPNTGELFF. The CDR3 nucleotides are TGTGCCAGCAGTCCGGGCCCCAACACCGGGGAGCTGTTTTTT. The whole variable domain, filled in from reference TRBV5-4 and TRBJ2-2, reads ETGVTQSPTHLIKTRGQQVTLRCSSQSGHNTVSWYQQALGQGPQFIFQYYREEENGRGNFPPRFSGLQFPNYSSELNVNALELDDSALYLCASSPGPNTGELFFGEGSRLTVL.

This clonotype came up a few times. The J gene is TRBJ2-7, the V gene TRBV5-4, with D possibly being TRBD1 (6 bases). The CDR3 extends over 13 amino acids. Germline CDR1 reads SGHNT; CDR2 reads YYREEE (reference sequence). Trimming left V 4 bases short and J 3 bases short, with 11 bases between. The CDR3 coding sequence is TGTGCCAGCAGCCAAGCCAGGGGCTACGAGCAGTACTTC. It codes for CASSQARGYEQYF.